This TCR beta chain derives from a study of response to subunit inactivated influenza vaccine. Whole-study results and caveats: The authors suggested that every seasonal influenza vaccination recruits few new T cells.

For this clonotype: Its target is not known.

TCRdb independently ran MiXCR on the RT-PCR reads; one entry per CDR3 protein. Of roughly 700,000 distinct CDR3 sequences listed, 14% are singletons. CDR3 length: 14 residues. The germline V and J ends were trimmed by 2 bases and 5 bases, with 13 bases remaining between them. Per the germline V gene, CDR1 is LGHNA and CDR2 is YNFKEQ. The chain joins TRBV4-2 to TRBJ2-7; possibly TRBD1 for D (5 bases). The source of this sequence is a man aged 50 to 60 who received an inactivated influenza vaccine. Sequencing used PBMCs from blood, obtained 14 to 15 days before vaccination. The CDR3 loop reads CASSQTGQTDEQYF. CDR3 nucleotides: TGTGCCAGCAGCCAAACCGGACAAACGGACGAGCAGTACTTC.